One T cell receptor (beta chain) is described in this entry. Its antigen is not known. The CDR3 end falls 3 residues outside the read, so it is completed with the germline J gene. Here immunoSEQ multiplex PCR was the method, and the copy in TCRdb shows in-frame clones only, minus some. This sample contains 25,000 to 35,000 clones. The data were obtained in a study of Tregs in tolerant kidney transplant recipients. Whole-study context: Recipients received nonmyeloablative bone marrow transplants from related graft donors, with transient mixed chimerism. The study, taken as a whole, reports: Donor-specific Treg expansion exceeded global Treg expansion in tolerant patients, suggesting antigen drive.

Unstimulated Tregs (CD4+CD25+CD127-) and CD4+CD25- non-Tregs were sorted from PBMCs. CDR1 is ENHRY and CDR2 is SYGVKD in the germline V gene. The trim removed 8 bases at V and 0 bases at J, leaving 8 bases unmatched. The CDR3 has 15 amino acids. This TCR came from a human donor who received a combined kidney and bone marrow transplant. The sample was CD8+ T cells from blood, taken before the transplant. J is TRBJ2-7 and V is TRBV10-3, with 9 positions matching TRBD2. The CDR3 spells CAISVSAGGSYEQYF. The CDR3 DNA, read in part, is TGTGCCATCTCGGTTTCAGCGGGAGGCTCCTACGAG.